This T cell receptor beta chain originates from a study of cytomegalovirus exposure and HLA in healthy donors. General observations from the study: The classifier reportedly diagnosed cytomegalovirus status with high specificity and sensitivity. As confirmed in vitro, a few CMV-associated chains were specific for CMV antigens. Rare sequences made up most TCRs, while some public TCRs were found in many donors.

A word on this clone: Its antigen is not identified.

Only in-frame clones appear in the TCRdb table, and some are missing; sequencing was by immunoSEQ multiplex PCR. The table lists roughly 65,000 clones, approximately 92% of them singletons. V was clipped by 5 bases and J by 4 bases, with 19 bases between them. The germline gives CDR1 SGHAT, CDR2 FQNNGV. This CDR3 is 16 amino acids long. The specimen sequenced was PBMCs. The V gene is TRBV11-2, the J gene TRBJ2-3; TRBD2 is a possible D gene (6 bases). The sequence derives from a man aged 18 to 30 in good health and CMV-seropositive. DNA for the CDR3: TGTGCCAGCAGCCACCGACTAGACCTCCGAGCAGATACGCAGTATTTT. Translated, it gives CASSHRLDLRADTQYF.